Listed here are 9 T cell receptor beta chains from one sample, sequenced in a study of OX40 agonist ivuxolimab in advanced cancers. Clones were sequenced by immunoSEQ multiplex PCR, and TCRdb holds only the in-frame ones, with some missing. Of about 50,000 clones listed, 65% to 85% are singletons. The sample in question was CD4+ or CD8+ T cells sorted from blood, obtained in a trial of the OX40 agonist ivuxolimab. These TCRs come from an adult with an advanced solid tumor such as melanoma, head and neck, liver or kidney cancer.

DNA of the CDR3: TGCGCCAGCAGCTTATTCGTTAACAGCTCTGGAAACACCATATATTTT. As protein: CASSLFVNSSGNTIYF. This chain connects TRBV5-1 to TRBJ1-3; D gene uncertain. This CDR3 has 16 residues. Trimming left V 2 bases short and J 0 bases short, with 12 bases between. The germline CDR1 and CDR2 sequences are SGHRS and YFSETQ.

The rearrangement links TRBV11-3 to TRBJ2-1, with a tentative D call TRBD2 (5 bases). CDR1 and CDR2 (germline): SGHNT, YENEEA. The CDR3 has 12 amino acids. V was shortened by 5 bases and J by 9 bases, with 11 bases between the two germline ends. Here the CDR3 DNA reads TGTGCCAGCAGCCTGGAGGCGGGTGAGCAGTTCTTC. As protein: CASSLEAGEQFF.

This chain connects TRBV28 to TRBJ1-2, with D perhaps TRBD1 (6 bases). Trimming shortened V by 4 bases and J by 2 bases, and 14 bases separated the two germline ends. The CDR3 has 15 amino acids. In germline, CDR1 is MDHEN, CDR2 SYDVKM. As DNA, the CDR3 is TGTGCCAGCAGTTCTCCCCCAGGGACAAACTATGGCTACACCTTC. Protein: CASSSPPGTNYGYTF.

V usage is TRBV19 and J usage is TRBJ1-2; D might be TRBD1 (6 bases). Trimming left V 6 bases short and J 2 bases short, with 19 bases between. CDR1 is LNHDA, CDR2 SQIVND, per germline (reference sequence). The CDR3 spans 16 residues. The CDR3 nucleotides are TGTGCCAGTAGCAAGGACACAGGGTACCGGAACTATGGCTACACCTTC. Its translation: CASSKDTGYRNYGYTF.

This sequence joins TRBV18 and TRBJ2-5; D perhaps matches TRBD2 (6 bases). Germline CDR1 KGHSH, CDR2 LQKENI. V was trimmed by 0 bases and J by 5 bases, leaving 10 bases between them. The CDR3 consists of 14 residues. The CDR3 region is CASSPPGGSETQYF. Written as DNA, the CDR3 is TGTGCCAGCTCACCACCGGGGGGATCGGAGACCCAGTACTTC.

This clone was counted only a few times. This chain links TRBV5-1 with TRBJ1-2, with D tentatively TRBD1 (5 bases). The CDR3 spans 13 residues. The germline gives CDR1 SGHRS, CDR2 YFSETQ. Trimming left V 4 bases short and J 5 bases short, with 12 bases between. CDR3 in amino acids: CASSTPEGYGYTF. In DNA form, the CDR3 reads TGCGCCAGCAGCACGCCAGAGGGGTATGGCTACACCTTC. The full variable domain, its missing parts supplied by reference TRBV5-1 and TRBJ1-2, is KAGVTQTPRYLIKTRGQQVTLSCSPISGHRSVSWYQQTPGQGLQFLFEYFSETQRNKGNFPGRFSGRQFSNSRSEMNVSTLELGDSALYLCASSTPEGYGYTFGSGTRLTVV.

This chain joins TRBV2 and TRBJ1-6; unclear D gene. Germline assignment: CDR1 SNHLY and CDR2 FYNNEI. The CDR3 length is 16 residues. The V and J ends lost 5 bases and 5 bases respectively, with 16 bases between them. CDR3 amino acids: CASSYTARANNSPLHF. As DNA, the CDR3 is TGTGCCAGCAGTTACACAGCCCGGGCAAATAATTCACCCCTCCACTTT. The full variable domain, completed using reference TRBV2 and TRBJ1-6, is EPEVTQTPSHQVTQMGQEVILRCVPISNHLYFYWYRQILGQKVEFLVSFYNNEISEKSEIFDDQFSVERPDGSNFTLKIRSTKLEDSAMYFCASSYTARANNSPLHFGNGTRLTVT.

V is TRBV29-1 and J is TRBJ1-4; no clear D. The germline V gene encodes CDR1 SQVTM and CDR2 ANQGSEA. The CDR3 has 14 amino acids. V was cut by 5 bases and J by 2 bases, with 12 bases left in between. CDR3 loop: CSVSLEETNEKLFF. In DNA, the CDR3 is TGCAGCGTTTCCCTCGAGGAGACTAATGAAAAACTGTTTTTT. Complete variable domain (other parts from reference TRBV29-1 and TRBJ1-4): SAVISQKPSRDICQRGTSLTIQCQVDSQVTMMFWYRQQPGQSLTLIATANQGSEATYESGFVIDKFPISRPNLTFSTLTVSNMSPEDSSIYLCSVSLEETNEKLFFGSGTQLSVL.

In DNA, the CDR3 is TGTGCCAGCAGCTCTGGGACTCCCTGGAATGAGCAGTTCTTC. Its protein is CASSSGTPWNEQFF. The chain uses TRBV9 and TRBJ2-1; perhaps TRBD2 as D (6 bases). V lost 4 bases, J lost 7 bases, and 15 bases lay in between. Germline CDR1 and CDR2: SGDLS and YYNGEE. This CDR3 is built from 14 residues.